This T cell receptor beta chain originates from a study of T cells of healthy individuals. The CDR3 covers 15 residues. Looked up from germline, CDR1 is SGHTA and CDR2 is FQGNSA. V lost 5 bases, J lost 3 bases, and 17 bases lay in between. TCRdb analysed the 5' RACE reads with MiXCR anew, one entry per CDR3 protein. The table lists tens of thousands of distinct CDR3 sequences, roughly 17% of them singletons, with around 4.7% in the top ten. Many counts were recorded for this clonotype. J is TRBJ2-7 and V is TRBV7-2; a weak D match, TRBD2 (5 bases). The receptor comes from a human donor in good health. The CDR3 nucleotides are TGTGCCAGCAGCACAGATCAGCCGGGGAGCTACGAGCAGTACTTC. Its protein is CASSTDQPGSYEQYF. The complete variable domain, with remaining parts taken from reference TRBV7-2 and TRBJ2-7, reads GAGVSQSPSNKVTEKGKDVELRCDPISGHTALYWYRQSLGQGLEFLIYFQGNSAPDKSGLPSDRFSAERTGGSVSTLTIQRTQQEDSAVYLCASSTDQPGSYEQYFGPGTRLTVT.